This entry lists 9 T cell receptor beta chains sequenced from one sample in a study of cytomegalovirus exposure and HLA in healthy donors. This PCR relied on a set of 60 Vbeta primers and 13 Jbeta primers. Clones were read by immunoSEQ multiplex PCR, and TCRdb kept only the in-frame ones, dropping some. The sample contains over 80,000 clones, approximately 80% of which appear only once. Sequencing was done on a sample of PBMCs. The source is a man aged 60 to 75 in good health and CMV-seropositive.

The rearrangement links TRBV30 to TRBJ2-1; 10 bases match TRBD2. The CDR3 has 14 amino acids. The V gene's germline CDR1 is GTSNPN and CDR2 SVGIG (reference sequence). The V gene end was trimmed by 3 bases and the J gene end by 8 bases; junction bases not matched to a gene: 7. Written as DNA, the CDR3 is TGTGCCTGGAGGAGAAGCGGGGGGGCTTATGAGCAGTTCTTC. Protein product: CAWRRSGGAYEQFF. Using reference TRBV30 and TRBJ2-1 for the parts outside the CDR3, the full variable domain is SQTIHQWPATLVQPVGSPLSLECTVEGTSNPNLYWYRQAAGRGLQLLFYSVGIGQISSEVPQNLSASRPQDRQFILSSKKLLLSDSGFYLCAWRRSGGAYEQFFGPGTRLTVL.

The chain combines TRBV7-9 with TRBJ2-7; 8 nucleotides match TRBD1. Germline V CDR1 and CDR2: SEHNR, FQNEAQ (reference sequence). The CDR3 runs 13 residues. The junction had 5 bases not matched to a gene; V was cut back by 5 bases and J by 5 bases. The CDR3 DNA reads TGTGCCAGCAGCCCGACAGGGGCCCACGAGCAGTACTTC. It yields the protein CASSPTGAHEQYF.

This chain links TRBV27 with TRBJ1-4; D is possibly TRBD1 (5 bases). From germline, CDR1 is MNHEY and CDR2 SMNVEV (reference sequence). Trimming left V 7 bases short and J 8 bases short, with 23 bases between. The CDR3 extends over 16 amino acids. CDR3 in amino acids: CASTPGTWALGEKLFF. CDR3 nucleotides: TGTGCCAGCACGCCAGGGACTTGGGCATTGGGAGAAAAACTGTTTTTT.

The chain joins TRBV6-1 to TRBJ1-2; unclear D gene. The CDR3 totals 13 residues. Germline assignment: CDR1 MNHNS and CDR2 SASEGT. The ends were cut back, 6 bases at V and 4 bases at J, with 12 bases in the middle. CDR3 coding DNA: TGTGCCAGCAGCGCGAGGCTGTTCTATGGCTACACCTTC. Its protein product is CASSARLFYGYTF.

The count of this clone is one. The gene calls are TRBV4-2 and TRBJ1-2, with D possibly TRBD1 on 6 matching bases. The ends were cut back, 5 bases at V and 8 bases at J, with 21 bases in the middle. CDR1 LGHNA and CDR2 YNFKEQ come from the germline V gene. The CDR3 contains 15 residues. The CDR3 DNA reads TGTGCCAGCAGCTCCCGACAGGCTCCGAGTGGGGGCTACACCTTC. It yields the protein CASSSRQAPSGGYTF.

In DNA, the CDR3 is TGCGCCAGCAGCCAAGTAGCGGCGGGGTCCTACAATGAGCAGTTCTTC. This gives the protein CASSQVAAGSYNEQFF. The chain has TRBV4-3 and TRBJ2-1; perhaps TRBD2 as D (6 bases). CDR3 size: 16 residues. Per the germline V gene, CDR1 is LGHNA and CDR2 is YSLEER. Deletions cut 1 base from V and 1 base from J, with 11 bases between.

The rearrangement links TRBV7-2 to TRBJ2-5; D uncertain. This CDR3 is built from 14 residues. Trimming left V 1 base short and J 2 bases short, with 8 bases between. CDR1 is SGHTA and CDR2 is FQGNSA in the germline V gene. The CDR3 reads CASSLVGNQETQYF. DNA of the CDR3: TGTGCCAGCAGCTTAGTGGGCAATCAAGAGACCCAGTACTTC.

The V and J genes are TRBV2 and TRBJ1-1; a weak D match, TRBD1 (5 bases). Trimming pared 4 bases from V and 9 bases from J, leaving 12 bases between. Germline lookup yields CDR1 SNHLY and CDR2 FYNNEI. CDR3 length: 12 residues. The CDR3 protein is CASSVVPGKAFF. CDR3 sequence (DNA): TGTGCCAGCAGTGTGGTGCCAGGGAAAGCTTTCTTT.

V usage is TRBV6-4 and J usage is TRBJ2-1; D possibly corresponds to TRBD1 (6 bases). Germline CDR1 and CDR2: MRHNA and SNTAGT. The germline V and J ends were trimmed by 6 bases and 6 bases, with 12 bases remaining between them. This CDR3 contains 13 residues. This CDR3 reads CASSPTGINEQFF. The CDR3 DNA is TGTGCCAGCAGCCCCACAGGGATCAATGAGCAGTTCTTC.